This T cell receptor beta chain was sequenced for a study of PD-1 blockade in classical Hodgkin lymphoma. This CDR3 spans 15 amino acids. The V segment lost 4 bases and the J segment 9 bases; nucleotides outside the gene matches: 8. Germline V gene sequence: CDR1 MGHRA, CDR2 YSYEKL. As concerns this clone: Its antigen is not identified.

Measured with immunoSEQ multiplex PCR; TCRdb has only the in-frame clones, and not every one. Here the sample spans nearly 5,500 clones, about 86% being singletons. The study's findings and limits: Newly diagnosed patients were reported to start with lower TCR diversity than healthy donors.

Time point reported: newly diagnosed, previously untreated cHL patient sample. Thawed PBMCs were subjected to magnetic negative selection, which yielded isolated CD8+ T cells. Sequencing was carried out using CD8+ T cells from blood. The chain uses TRBV4-1 and TRBJ2-1, with 11 bases that match TRBD2. This clonotype was obtained from a human donor with classical Hodgkin lymphoma. CDR3 sequence: CASSRLAGPQAEQFF. The CDR3 region has the DNA TGCGCCAGCAGCCGACTAGCGGGGCCCCAGGCTGAGCAGTTCTTC.